This TCR beta chain was identified in a study of CD8 T cells in Susac syndrome. Study background: The sequenced Susac syndrome patients included more than five who had clinically active disease and fewer than ten who were in remission. At blood draw, Susac syndrome patients were therapy-naive, on corticosteroids, or on intravenous immunoglobulin alone.

It was with random hexamers that 0.5 to 1 ug RNA was reverse transcribed. Amplification of TCR beta CDR3 spanned 54 Vbeta and 13 Jbeta via immunoSEQ multiplex PCR. TCRdb re-called the immunoSEQ multiplex PCR reads with MiXCR, one entry per CDR3 protein. This table has 160,000 or so distinct CDR3 sequences, about 95% appearing once. CDR1 is DFQATT and CDR2 is SNEGSKA in the germline V gene (reference sequence). This CDR3 contains 16 residues. V lost 1 base and J lost 1; bases outside the gene matches: 9. The sequencing sample was made of CD4+ T cells from PBMCs. This clonotype was sampled from a human donor with Susac syndrome. The chain recombines TRBV20-1 with TRBJ1-2, with 7 bases fitting TRBD1. The CDR3: CSARGLLGTDNYGYTF. The DNA for the CDR3 is TGCAGTGCTAGAGGTCTATTGGGGACAGATAACTATGGCTACACCTTC.